This TCR beta chain was recovered during a study of cytomegalovirus exposure and HLA in healthy donors. General observations from the study: CMV antigen specificity of a few CMV-associated chains was confirmed in vitro. The study recorded more than 150 TCR beta chains that were cytomegalovirus-associated.

For this clone: The antigen is unknown.

This table comes from immunoSEQ multiplex PCR, and its TCRdb copy is limited to in-frame clones, with some not included. The sample lists a few hundred thousand clones, 90% occurring once. The CDR3 extends over 15 amino acids. V lost 0 bases to trimming and J lost 3 bases, with 10 bases between them. The germline V gene has CDR1 SGDLS and CDR2 YYNGEE. V and J are TRBV9 and TRBJ2-1; perhaps TRBD1 as D (6 bases). Sequencing input: PBMCs. The TCR comes from a woman aged 25 to 39 in good health and CMV-seronegative. CDR3 residues: CASSVVTGRYNEQFF. Here the CDR3 DNA reads TGTGCCAGCAGCGTAGTGACAGGACGCTACAATGAGCAGTTCTTC.